This is a list of T cell receptor beta chains from one sample in a study of blood T cell repertoires in COVID-19. Profiling relied on immunoSEQ multiplex PCR, and the TCRdb table lists in-frame clones only, not all of them. The table shows 55,000 to 70,000 clones, with around 84% occurring only once. Sequenced sample: peripheral blood. The receptors originated from a man between 65 and 85 years old with acute or convalescent COVID-19. CDR3s include the opening cysteine and the closing phenylalanine or tryptophan. The D gene is left open where the match is weak. Not all rows give a size; the values are once, few, many and, for expanded clones, a class.

. | TRBJ1-2 | . | TRBV29-1 | TGCAGCGGCTCGGATGGAGGATATGGCTACACCTTC | CSGSDGGYGYTF
TRBD1 | TRBJ1-1 | . | TRBV6-4 | TGTGCCAGCAGAATACAGGGGGAAATGGACACTGAAGCTTTCTTT | CASRIQGEMDTEAFF
. | TRBJ2-1 | . | TRBV9 | TGTGCCAGCAGCGTATATGAGGCGCCCGCCTACAATGAGCAGTTCTTC | CASSVYEAPAYNEQFF
. | TRBJ1-1 | once | TRBV28 | TGTGCCAGCACTCTTTGGGCAGGGGAAGACATGAACACTGAAGCTTTCTTT | CASTLWAGEDMNTEAFF
. | TRBJ1-2 | once | TRBV19 | TGTGCCAGTATAGTGTGGGGCTACACCTTC | CASIVWGYTF
. | TRBJ2-4 | . | TRBV5-1 | TGCGCCAGCAGCTTGAACCAGGGCGGGGACATTCAGTACTTC | CASSLNQGGDIQYF
TRBD2 | TRBJ2-1 | once | TRBV11-2 | TGTGCCAGCAGCTCAGCGGGGGGGTACAATGAGCAGTTCTTC | CASSSAGGYNEQFF
. | TRBJ1-5 | once | TRBV5-5 | TGTGCCAGCAGCTTCGACAGGTCAGCCCAGCCCCAGCATTTT | CASSFDRSAQPQHF
. | TRBJ2-7 | . | TRBV28 | TGTGCCAGCAGTTCTTACAGCGGGTATCGCTACGAGCAGTACTTC | CASSSYSGYRYEQYF
TRBD1 | TRBJ1-1 | . | TRBV6-6 | TGTGCCAGCAGTGACCAGACAGGGAAGGAAGCTTTCTTT | CASSDQTGKEAFF
. | TRBJ2-3 | . | TRBV18 | TGTGCCAGCTCACCACTCCATTCCACAGATACGCAGTATTTT | CASSPLHSTDTQYF
TRBD1 | TRBJ2-5 | . | TRBV5-4 | TGTGCCAGCAGCCGGGACAGGGGCCCGGGGGAGACCCAGTACTTC | CASSRDRGPGETQYF
. | TRBJ2-7 | . | TRBV19 | TGTGCCAGTAGTATTGGAGGAGGGATTTACGAGCAGTACTTC | CASSIGGGIYEQYF
. | TRBJ1-3 | . | TRBV4-1 | TGCGCCAGCAGCCAAGACCGTAACTACGGAAACACCATATATTTT | CASSQDRNYGNTIYF
. | TRBJ2-2 | few | TRBV14 | TGTGCCAGCAGCCAATTCTCTATACTGAACACCGGGGAGCTGTTTTTT | CASSQFSILNTGELFF
. | TRBJ2-2 | few | TRBV5-6 | TGTGCCAGCAGCTTGGGAGGGATTGGTACCGGGGAGCTGTTTTTT | CASSLGGIGTGELFF
. | TRBJ1-3 | . | TRBV3-1/TRBV3-2 | TGTGCCAGCAGCCAAGACCTCTCTGGAAACACCATATATTTT | CASSQDLSGNTIYF
. | TRBJ2-7 | . | TRBV7-2 | TGTGCCAGCAGTGTTGCTCAGGGCAGGCCCCACGAGCAGTACTTC | CASSVAQGRPHEQYF
. | TRBJ2-7 | once | TRBV5-1 | TGCGCCAGCAGCTTGGTGGGGGGCTACGAGCAGTACTTC | CASSLVGGYEQYF
. | TRBJ1-2 | . | TRBV4-1 | TGCGCCAGCAGCCAATCGGGGGGTTATGGCTACACCTTC | CASSQSGGYGYTF
. | TRBJ1-1 | . | TRBV24-1 | TGTGCCACCAGTGATCCCGGACAGTATGAGGCTTTCTTT | CATSDPGQYEAFF
TRBD1 | TRBJ1-4 | . | TRBV10-3 | TGTGCCATCAGTGACGGGGCAGGGGGGAGTGAAAAACTGTTTTTT | CAISDGAGGSEKLFF
. | TRBJ2-1 | once | TRBV28 | TGTGCCAGCAGGTCCGGGTACTACAATGAGCAGTTCTTC | CASRSGYYNEQFF
TRBD2 | TRBJ2-7 | . | TRBV7-3 | TGTGCCAGCAGCTTAACGCGGGAGGACGAGCAGTACTTC | CASSLTREDEQYF
TRBD1 | TRBJ2-1 | . | TRBV24-1 | TGTGCCACCAGTGATTCCCGGGACAGCAATGAGCAGTTCTTC | CATSDSRDSNEQFF
TRBD1 | TRBJ2-5 | . | TRBV19 | TGTGCCAGTAGTACTAGGGGACAGGGGACACAGACCCAGTACTTC | CASSTRGQGTQTQYF
TRBD1 | TRBJ1-2 | . | TRBV28 | TGTGCCAGCAGTTTAGGACAGGGCTATGGCTACACCTTC | CASSLGQGYGYTF
. | TRBJ1-2 | few | TRBV6-5 | TGTGCCAGCAGCCCGGGGGGGAAGGATGGCTACACCTTC | CASSPGGKDGYTF
TRBD1 | TRBJ1-1 | . | TRBV5-6 | TGTGCCAGCAGTGAGGAGGGGGCTTGGACTGAAGCTTTCTTT | CASSEEGAWTEAFF
TRBD1 | TRBJ2-1 | . | TRBV11-3 | TGTGCCAGCAGCCCTCGGACAGGAACCTACAATGAGCAGTTCTTC | CASSPRTGTYNEQFF
TRBD1 | TRBJ2-7 | . | TRBV6-5 | TGTGCCAGCAGTTACGAAAGGGTCCCGGGGACAGGGGAGCAGTACTTC | CASSYERVPGTGEQYF
TRBD2 | TRBJ2-1 | . | TRBV9 | TGTGCCAGCAGCGCCCATCTTAGGACTAGCGGGAGCCCCTCCTACAATGAGCAGTTCTTC | CASSAHLRTSGSPSYNEQFF
. | TRBJ2-3 | . | TRBV3-1/TRBV3-2 | TGTGCCAGCTCACCTCCGGACAGATTTACGCAGTATTTT | CASSPPDRFTQYF
TRBD2 | TRBJ2-7 | once | TRBV9 | TGTGCCAGCAGCGAGAGGACTAGCGGGGGCCTGAACGAGCAGTACTTC | CASSERTSGGLNEQYF
TRBD1 | TRBJ2-3 | . | TRBV7-9 | TGTGCCAGCAGCTTGAGCCGGGACAGAAACACAGATACGCAGTATTTT | CASSLSRDRNTDTQYF
. | TRBJ2-7 | . | TRBV3-1/TRBV3-2 | TGTGCCAGCAGCCACCCCAGGCGCGGGAAAGCCTCCTACGAGCAGTACTTC | CASSHPRRGKASYEQYF
. | TRBJ2-1 | . | TRBV3-1/TRBV3-2 | TGTGCCAGCAGCCAATTCGTCTCTAATGAGCAGTTCTTC | CASSQFVSNEQFF
. | TRBJ1-2 | once | TRBV9 | TGTGCCAGCAGTGTCTCCGGGCCCGGGACTAACTATGGCTACACCTTC | CASSVSGPGTNYGYTF
TRBD2 | TRBJ2-1 | . | TRBV6-2/TRBV6-3 | TGTGCCAGCAGTGCGGGACTAGCGGGAGTTGGGGTGCAGTTCTTC | CASSAGLAGVGVQFF
. | TRBJ2-7 | . | TRBV5-6 | TGTGCCAGCAGCTTGGTGGGACAATCCGAGCAGTACTTC | CASSLVGQSEQYF
. | TRBJ1-2 | once | TRBV19 | TGTGCCAGTAGTACCCTCGGGGGAGGCGGCTATGGCTACACCTTC | CASSTLGGGGYGYTF
. | TRBJ2-2 | . | TRBV10-3 | TGTGCCATCAGTGAGTCTCAGGTTAAGAACACCGGGGAGCTGTTTTTT | CAISESQVKNTGELFF
. | TRBJ2-1 | few | TRBV10-3 | TGTGCCATCAGTGAAAGGCAGGATGAGCAGTTCTTC | CAISERQDEQFF
. | TRBJ2-6 | once | TRBV28 | TGTGCCAGCAGTCACGACAGTGCATTCTTCTCTGGGGCCAACGTCCTGACTTTC | CASSHDSAFFSGANVLTF
. | TRBJ1-2 | . | TRBV21-1 | TGTGCCAGCAGCCCGGACAGTTCCGGCTACACCTTC | CASSPDSSGYTF
. | TRBJ1-5 | . | TRBV2 | TGTGCCAGCAGTCAACAGCCTAGCAATCAGCCCCAGCATTTT | CASSQQPSNQPQHF
. | TRBJ2-7 | . | TRBV11-2 | TGTGCCAGCAGCCCTAGCCCCCTTGGGAGCCCCACCTACGAGCAGTACTTC | CASSPSPLGSPTYEQYF
. | TRBJ1-3 | . | TRBV5-1 | TGCGCCAGCAGCTTTGGGAGCTCTGGAAACACCATATATTTT | CASSFGSSGNTIYF
. | TRBJ1-1 | once | TRBV7-8 | TGTGCCAGCAGCCAAAACTTCTACACTGAAGCTTTCTTT | CASSQNFYTEAFF
. | TRBJ2-1 | few | TRBV7-8 | TGTGCCAGCAGCCATCAAATCTCCTACAATGAGCAGTTCTTC | CASSHQISYNEQFF
TRBD1 | TRBJ2-4 | once | TRBV27 | TGTGCCAGCAGTCCTAAACCACGGACAGGAATCAACATTCAGTACTTC | CASSPKPRTGINIQYF
. | TRBJ2-1 | . | TRBV7-7 | TGTGCCAGCAGCCCAGGGAGGAGCTCCTACAATGAGCAGTTCTTC | CASSPGRSSYNEQFF
. | TRBJ2-1 | . | TRBV7-3 | TGTGCCAGCGCTTCTCGGGTTTACAATGAGCAGTTCTTC | CASASRVYNEQFF
. | TRBJ2-7 | . | TRBV28 | TGTGCCAGCAGTCCCCCCGGGGAAGGACAGCAGTACTTC | CASSPPGEGQQYF
. | TRBJ1-1 | . | TRBV4-1 | TGCGCCAGCAGCCAAGCCAGGGGCACTGAAGCTTTCTTT | CASSQARGTEAFF